The clone carrying this T cell receptor (beta chain) was recorded once. Cells designated naive CD8 were CD45RO-negative and were positively selected for CCR7, with terminally differentiated effector memory CD45RA+ cells excluded. The sample originates from a study of shared clonotypes between healthy human individuals. The CDR3 consists of 14 residues. V lost 1 base to trimming and J lost 4 bases, with 11 bases between them. The V gene's germline CDR1 is SGHVS and CDR2 FQNEAQ. Profiled with immunoSEQ multiplex PCR; TCRdb holds only in-frame clones, not every one. Counted here are 630,000 or so clones, more than 95% occurring once; the ten biggest clones make up more than 0.3%.

This sequence was found in a man aged 25 to 40 in good health. The V and J genes are TRBV7-8 and TRBJ2-7; D unclear. The sample comprised naive CD8+ T cells sorted from blood. The CDR3 DNA reads as TGTGCCAGCAGCTTAGGTAGGGTTATTTACGAGCAGTACTTC. It translates to CASSLGRVIYEQYF.